This T cell receptor beta chain is from a study of T cells in women clearing cervical HPV infection (dated by TCRdb to 2016 to 2018). Regarding the complete study: The cases were over 20 women with histologically confirmed HPV16-related CIN3 or worse, and 2 of these cases were invasive cancers. This exploratory proof-of-principle case-control study, nested within the Guanacaste HPV Natural History Study in Costa Rica, compared TCR repertoires among women with different cervical HPV16 outcomes. Blood from cases was drawn at the visit where the lesion was first identified, while blood from controls was drawn once the infection was no longer detected. Controls were 25 to 30 women whose single incident HPV16 infection cleared within 12 months without precancer or cancer developing. In the parent cohort, 9,500 to 13,000 women aged 18 or older were enrolled in Guanacaste, Costa Rica, during about 1993 to 1994 and then followed for 7 to 8 years. Among cases, blood sampling came a median of almost 150 days after lesion detection, with an interquartile range of 90 to 200 days. Cases were matched to controls by age within five years and by the year the sample was collected. Since HLA typing was available for only a few women, HLA type could not be ruled out as a confounder. As quality controls, five blinded duplicates were added to each group, bringing the total to about 60 samples made up of roughly 50 participants and about ten replicates. Median age was 34 years in cases versus around 40 in controls, and baseline characteristics did not differ significantly. Beyond this particular receptor, the publication reports: Because of the cross-sectional design, the study could not determine whether the associations came before infection or resulted from infection, and neither effector/memory subsets nor HPV-specific T cells were isolated. Significantly higher TCR repertoire richness was observed in CIN3+ cases than in controls across sequencing depths, whereas no difference in evenness was found. T-cell numbers per sample were unknown, so richness differences could reflect varying T-cell content rather than repertoire biology. By combining richness with V gene abundances, random forest classifiers separated cases from controls with an estimated AUC of 0.75 to 0.85.

Every participant had a single incident cervical HPV16 infection, and prevalent HPV16 infections were excluded. Cervical HPV DNA was detected by MY09/MY11 PCR, and genotyping was performed by dot-blot hybridization. Around 15 mL of heparinized blood were centrifuged, and the buffy coat was split into aliquots, frozen at -30 degrees C, and then kept at -80 degrees C. Genomic DNA was extracted from buffy coat specimens using QIAGEN kits. The immunoSEQ assay used multiplex PCR to amplify TCR beta CDR3 regions from an average of approximately 1,200 ng of genomic DNA per sample. To correct primer bias, the assay used a complete synthetic TCR repertoire to set an amplification baseline. The amplicons were sequenced on the Illumina platform. The authors' pipeline ran thus. Sequences were error-corrected by clustering with frequency ratios and a modified nearest-neighbor algorithm, then analyzed in the immunoSEQ Analyzer with IMGT gene definitions. At each rarefaction depth, TCR richness and evenness were averaged across 20 rarefaction repeats, and samples with fewer sequences than that depth were excluded. Wilcoxon rank sum tests with FDR correction were used to compare V, D and J gene relative abundances between the groups. In the blinded duplicates, the intraclass correlation was approximately 96% for TCR richness and averaged about 76% across 66 gene segments. In its TCRdb copy, this immuneACCESS table keeps in-frame sequences only and misses some clones. Where compared with another copy, unresolved V genes explain less than half of these, and the others have no known cause. That table supplies the V and J calls and clone size; D and trimming were determined from the DNA. This sample's table lists about 46,000 clones. The top ten clones comprise 35% to 45% of the sample.

With regard to this clone: What antigen it recognizes has not been identified.

The receptor was derived from a woman between 18 and 70 years old with a cervical HPV16 infection that either progressed to CIN3+ or cleared (not recorded which). The sample consisted of blood buffy coat.

CDR3 DNA, as far as it was read: TGTGCCTGGATCGCGGGACAGCGAGACACCGGGGAG. It is translated as CAWIAGQRDTGE. The full CDR3 protein reads CAWIAGQRDTGELFF. Here the chain combines TRBV30 and TRBJ2-2, with a tentative D gene TRBD1 over 7 matching bases. Read sequence stops 3 residues before the CDR3 end, and the germline J gene provides the missing end. Taken from the germline V gene (reference sequence), the CDR1 and CDR2 loops are GTSNPN and SVGIG. From its cysteine to its phenylalanine, the CDR3 spans 15 amino acids. The DNA shown is the part of the CDR3 that was read: 36 bases, in frame from base 1. The junction carries 15 bases between V and J, which are trimmed by 4 bases and 3 bases respectively.